These 23 T cell receptor beta chains were sequenced from one sample in a study of T-cell reconstitution after alpha-beta-depleted transplantation in children. Unique molecular identifiers were built into the TCRbeta library. TCRdb re-called the PCR reads through MiXCR, storing one row per CDR3 protein. Of 250,000 to 350,000 distinct CDR3 sequences listed, nearly 10% are singletons. Sequenced material: PBMCs from the stem cell graft donor, taken from the stem cell graft. Every receptor here comes from a human donor who donated a stem cell graft to a child with SCID.

This clonotype was seen only a few times. The chain carries TRBV5-1 and TRBJ2-3, with 9 bases that match TRBD2. The trim removed 1 base at V and 3 bases at J, leaving 12 bases unmatched. Germline lookup yields CDR1 SGHRS and CDR2 YFSETQ. The length of the CDR3 is 18 residues. CDR3 protein: CASSLRPPSGTLTDTQYF. The DNA of the CDR3 is TGCGCCAGCAGCTTGCGTCCCCCTAGCGGGACCTTAACAGATACGCAGTATTTT. The entire variable domain, with the rest obtained from reference TRBV5-1 and TRBJ2-3, is as follows: KAGVTQTPRYLIKTRGQQVTLSCSPISGHRSVSWYQQTPGQGLQFLFEYFSETQRNKGNFPGRFSGRQFSNSRSEMNVSTLELGDSALYLCASSLRPPSGTLTDTQYFGPGTRLTVL.

This chain links TRBV6-5 with TRBJ2-2, with a weak D call TRBD2 (6 bases). This CDR3 is built from 16 residues. Germline loops: CDR1 MNHEY, CDR2 SVGAGI. Between the trimmed V and J ends, which lost 1 base and 5 bases, there was a span of 14 bases. CDR3 DNA sequence: TGTGCCAGCAGTTACTTGGGTTTGGGGAGGACCGGGGAGCTGTTTTTT. Amino acid sequence: CASSYLGLGRTGELFF.

This clonotype was seen at least ten times. The chain uses TRBV6-5 and TRBJ2-1; D perhaps matches TRBD1 (6 bases). The V and J ends lost 1 base and 7 bases respectively, with 11 bases between them. The CDR3 has 14 amino acids. CDR1 is MNHEY and CDR2 is SVGAGI in the germline V gene. In DNA form, the CDR3 reads TGTGCCAGCAGTTACTATGGGGGCGGGAATGAGCAGTTCTTC. It is translated as CASSYYGGGNEQFF.

This clonotype occurred a few times. The V gene is TRBV7-2, the J gene TRBJ2-3, with 8 bases aligning to TRBD2. The V segment lost 6 bases and the J segment 3 bases; nucleotides outside the gene matches: 2. This CDR3 spans 13 amino acids. Looked up from germline, CDR1 is SGHTA and CDR2 is FQGNSA. CDR3 region: CASRERGTDTQYF. DNA of the CDR3: TGTGCCAGCAGGGAGCGGGGGACAGATACGCAGTATTTT.

The chain is built from TRBV25-1 and TRBJ2-1, with D tentatively TRBD2 (5 bases). The ends were cut back, 7 bases at V and 7 bases at J, with 20 bases in the middle. The CDR3 runs to 15 residues. Germline CDR1 and CDR2: MGHDK and SYGVNS. CDR3 coding DNA: TGTGCCAGCACCCCCCCCAAGGTCCCGGGAAATGAGCAGTTCTTC. It is translated as CASTPPKVPGNEQFF.

The rearrangement uses TRBV20-1 and TRBJ1-2; D may be TRBD1 (5 bases). Trimming left V 0 bases short and J 4 bases short, with 27 bases between. Germline CDR1 DFQATT, CDR2 SNEGSKA (reference sequence). This CDR3 contains 19 residues. CDR3 bases: TGCAGTGCTAGAGACGGGACCGGTCCAGGGTCGGGTGTGGGCTATGGCTACACCTTC. Protein product: CSARDGTGPGSGVGYGYTF.

This clonotype was seen repeatedly, ten times or more. The V call is TRBV20-1, the J call TRBJ2-2; perhaps D is TRBD1 or TRBD2 (6 bases each). The CDR3 is made up of 15 amino acids. Germline V gives CDR1 DFQATT, CDR2 SNEGSKA (reference sequence). V lost 2 bases and J 7 bases, leaving 17 bases between the germline ends. The CDR3 sequence is CSARSFWGASGELFF. CDR3 nucleotides: TGCAGTGCTAGATCATTCTGGGGGGCCAGCGGGGAGCTGTTTTTT.

This clonotype occurred a few times. The chain combines TRBV6-5 with TRBJ1-4; D unresolved. CDR3 size: 15 residues. The germline CDR1 and CDR2 sequences are MNHEY and SVGAGI. Trimming pared 4 bases from V and 2 bases from J, leaving 11 bases between. The CDR3, as DNA: TGTGCCAGCAGTTTCCAGACGGGTACTAATGAAAAACTGTTTTTT. Protein: CASSFQTGTNEKLFF.

The chain is built from TRBV24-1 and TRBJ2-3; 7 bases agree with TRBD2. Losses at the gene ends were 1 base for V and 1 base for J; bases not matched to a gene: 1. The germline gives CDR1 KGHDR, CDR2 SFDVKD. The CDR3 sequence is 15 residues long. CDR3 sequence: CATSDFAGGTDTQYF. The CDR3 DNA is TGTGCCACCAGTGATTTTGCGGGGGGCACAGATACGCAGTATTTT.

The chain carries TRBV27 and TRBJ2-6; D unresolved. V lost 5 bases and J lost 1, with 6 bases in between. The germline CDR1 and CDR2 sequences are MNHEY and SMNVEV (reference sequence). CDR3 size: 14 residues. CDR3 DNA sequence: TGTGCCAGCAGTCCGGTGTCTGGGGCCAACGTCCTGACTTTC. The encoded protein is CASSPVSGANVLTF. Full variable domain (rest looked up from reference TRBV27 and TRBJ2-6): EAQVTQNPRYLITVTGKKLTVTCSQNMNHEYMSWYRQDPGLGLRQIYYSMNVEVTDKGDVPEGYKVSRKEKRNFPLILESPSPNQTSLYFCASSPVSGANVLTFGAGSRLTVL.

About this clonotype itself: Sequence at one end of the junction differs from germline and may be a read error. The chain employs TRBV5-6 and TRBJ2-5; D uncertain. Germline V gene lookup returns CDR1 SGHDT and CDR2 YYEEEE. The CDR3 sequence is 14 residues long. Here the CDR3 reads CASSQGLNQETQHF. The DNA of the CDR3 is TGTGCCAGCAGCCAAGGGCTGAACCAAGAGACCCAGCACTTC.

This clonotype was detected ten times or more. CDR3 sequence (DNA): TGTGCCAGCAGCAAAAATCCTGAGGACAGCCGCAGCACAGATACGCAGTATTTT. Amino acid sequence: CASSKNPEDSRSTDTQYF. The chain employs TRBV21-1 and TRBJ2-3; TRBD1 reflects the table's D call only, with no check against the DNA. TRBV21-1 is classified as a pseudogene. CDR3 size: 18 residues.

In this sample, this clonotype turned up a few times. This rearrangement joins TRBV7-9 to TRBJ1-1, with D perhaps matching TRBD1 (6 bases). The germline gives CDR1 SEHNR, CDR2 FQNEAQ (reference sequence). V was cut by 5 bases and J by 6 bases, with 16 bases left in between. The length of the CDR3 is 14 residues. The CDR3 here is CASSVQGPEAEAFF. The CDR3 DNA sequence: TGTGCCAGCAGCGTACAGGGTCCGGAGGCTGAAGCTTTCTTT.

This chain uses TRBV4-1 with TRBJ2-1, with 8 bases identical to TRBD1. Germline assignment: CDR1 MGHRA and CDR2 YSYEKL. V gave up 4 bases and J gave up 3 bases; unmatched junction bases: 8. The CDR3 totals 16 residues. This CDR3 is CASSPDRDNIYNEQFF. CDR3 in DNA: TGCGCCAGCAGCCCGGACAGGGATAACATCTACAATGAGCAGTTCTTC.

This clonotype was counted many times. The chain links TRBV27 to TRBJ2-7; 7 nucleotides agree with TRBD1. V shed 2 bases, J shed 3 bases, and the junction held 10 bases outside the gene matches. This CDR3 comprises 16 residues. CDR1 MNHEY and CDR2 SMNVEV come from the germline V gene (reference sequence). The CDR3 here is CASSLIAAGGNYEQYF. The DNA of the CDR3 is TGTGCCAGCAGTTTAATTGCGGCAGGGGGAAACTACGAGCAGTACTTC.

In this sample, this clonotype turned up many times. The chain has TRBV12-3 or TRBV12-4 and TRBJ1-5; D not resolved. The CDR3 covers 14 residues. The V and J ends lost 4 bases and 2 bases respectively, with 9 bases between them. CDR3 region: CASSSREGNQPQHF. As DNA, the CDR3 is TGTGCCAGCAGTTCCCGGGAGGGCAATCAGCCCCAGCATTTT.

This clonotype was counted a few times. The V and J genes are TRBV27 and TRBJ1-2, with a tentative D call TRBD1 (5 bases). The length of the CDR3 is 14 residues. Germline CDR1 and CDR2: MNHEY and SMNVEV (reference sequence). V lost 5 bases and J lost 0, with 10 bases in between. CDR3 DNA sequence: TGTGCCAGCAGTCCGGACACGACTAACTATGGCTACACCTTC. It specifies CASSPDTTNYGYTF.

The table lists this clonotype with a few counts. This chain joins TRBV12-3 or TRBV12-4 and TRBJ1-1; D is unresolved. This CDR3 spans 14 amino acids. Trimming took off 1 base at V and 2 bases at J, with 8 bases between the two ends. Written as DNA, the CDR3 is TGTGCCAGCAGTTTAGGGGTCTATAACACTGAAGCTTTCTTT. This codes for CASSLGVYNTEAFF.

This clonotype has more than one count but fewer than ten. This chain uses TRBV12-3 or TRBV12-4 with TRBJ2-1; 8 positions match TRBD1. The CDR3 contains 13 residues. Trimming took 6 bases from V and 9 from J; bases not matched to a gene: 7. CDR3 bases: TGTGCCAGCAGCCTCCGGACAGGGTTTGAGCAGTTCTTC. Translation: CASSLRTGFEQFF.

This clonotype was recorded a few times. This chain joins TRBV14 and TRBJ2-7, with D possibly being TRBD1 or TRBD2 (5 bases each). Germline V lookup: CDR1 SGHDN, CDR2 FVKESK. The CDR3 is made up of 15 amino acids. Trimming removed 3 bases from V and 2 bases from J, with 14 bases in between. The CDR3 protein is CASSQIGGGAYEQYF. In nucleotides, the CDR3 is TGTGCCAGCAGCCAGATTGGTGGGGGAGCCTACGAGCAGTACTTC.

This clonotype was seen only a few times. The CDR3 region is CSVAPWGSTGELFF. CDR3 DNA: TGCAGCGTTGCTCCTTGGGGATCCACCGGGGAGCTGTTTTTT. This chain uses TRBV29-1 with TRBJ2-2, with no clear D. This CDR3 region has 14 residues. V lost 4 bases, J lost 4 bases, and 13 bases lay in between. Germline-derived CDR1 and CDR2 are SQVTM and ANQGSEA.

The chain couples TRBV29-1 to TRBJ2-5; D ambiguous. Germline V gene sequence: CDR1 SQVTM, CDR2 ANQGSEA. V was cut by 4 bases and J by 5 bases, with 20 bases left in between. CDR3 length: 15 residues. CDR3 residues: CSVVPSPTGGETQYF. The CDR3 coding sequence is TGCAGCGTTGTTCCGTCACCCACGGGTGGGGAGACCCAGTACTTC.

The gene calls are TRBV10-3 and TRBJ2-1; 8 bases fit TRBD2. Germline trimming cut 4 bases from V and 7 bases from J; bases unmatched to any gene: 12. The CDR3 consists of 16 residues. The germline CDR1 and CDR2 sequences are ENHRY and SYGVKD. For the CDR3, the DNA is TGTGCCATCAGTGGGCCCGGGGGGGCGGTGGGTAATGAGCAGTTCTTC. As protein: CAISGPGGAVGNEQFF.